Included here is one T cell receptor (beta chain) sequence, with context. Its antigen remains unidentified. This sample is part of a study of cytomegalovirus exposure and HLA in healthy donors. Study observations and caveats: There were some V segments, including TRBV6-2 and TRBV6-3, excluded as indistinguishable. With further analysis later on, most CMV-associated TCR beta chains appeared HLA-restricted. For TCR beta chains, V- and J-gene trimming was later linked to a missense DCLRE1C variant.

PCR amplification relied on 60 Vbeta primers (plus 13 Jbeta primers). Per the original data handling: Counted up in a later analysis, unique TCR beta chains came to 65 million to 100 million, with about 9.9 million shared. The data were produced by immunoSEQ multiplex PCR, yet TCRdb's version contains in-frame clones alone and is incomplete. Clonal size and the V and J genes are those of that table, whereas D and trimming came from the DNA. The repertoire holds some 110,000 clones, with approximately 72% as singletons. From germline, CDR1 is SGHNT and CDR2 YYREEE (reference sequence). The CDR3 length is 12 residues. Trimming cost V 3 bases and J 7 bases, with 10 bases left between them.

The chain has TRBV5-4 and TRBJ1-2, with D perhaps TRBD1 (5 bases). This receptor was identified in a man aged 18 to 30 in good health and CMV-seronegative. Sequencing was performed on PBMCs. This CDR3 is CASSYDRIGYTF. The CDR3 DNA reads TGTGCCAGCAGCTACGACAGAATTGGCTACACCTTC.